A selection of T cell receptor beta chains follows, all from one sample in a study of T cell responses to AZD1222 COVID-19 vaccine. Measured with immunoSEQ multiplex PCR; TCRdb has only the in-frame clones, and not every one. Among over 110,000 clones listed, 92% were seen once. Sample: peripheral blood, taken on day 0 of AZD1222 vaccination. These receptor sequences come from an adult in good health. Both conserved end residues are part of each CDR3. The D gene is left open where the match is weak. Not all rows give a size; the values are once, few, many and, for expanded clones, a class.

v_gene	d_gene	j_gene	abundance	CDR3aa	CDR3nt
TRBV7-9	TRBD2	TRBJ2-1	NA	CASRTSGSAYNEQFF	TGTGCCAGCAGAACTAGCGGGAGCGCCTACAATGAGCAGTTCTTC
TRBV5-1	NA	TRBJ2-5	NA	CASSQQGGETQYF	TGCGCCAGCAGCCAACAGGGAGGTGAGACCCAGTACTTC
TRBV15	NA	TRBJ1-1	NA	CATSREPGWGTEAFF	TGTGCCACCAGCAGAGAGCCAGGGTGGGGGACTGAAGCTTTCTTT
TRBV27	TRBD1	TRBJ2-1	NA	CASSLGTGAANEQFF	TGTGCCAGCAGTTTAGGGACAGGGGCCGCGAATGAGCAGTTCTTC
TRBV3-1/TRBV3-2	TRBD2	TRBJ2-3	NA	CASSRRGSGSTDTQYF	TGTGCCAGCAGCCGGCGGGGTAGCGGGAGTACAGATACGCAGTATTTT
TRBV2	NA	TRBJ2-3	NA	CASSEDAIGGEDTQYF	TGTGCCAGCAGCGAAGACGCTATTGGCGGTGAGGATACGCAGTATTTT
TRBV4-1	NA	TRBJ1-1	NA	CASSQGAGIAGAEAFF	TGCGCCAGCAGCCAAGGGGCGGGCATCGCGGGGGCTGAAGCTTTCTTT
TRBV24-1	TRBD2	TRBJ2-3	NA	CATSDPTSGTDTQYF	TGTGCCACCAGTGACCCAACTAGCGGCACAGATACGCAGTATTTT
TRBV5-5	NA	TRBJ2-5	NA	CASSLIAPLAETQYF	TGTGCCAGCAGCTTGATCGCCCCCCTGGCGGAGACCCAGTACTTC
TRBV3-1/TRBV3-2	NA	TRBJ1-5	NA	CASSHHQDKEQPQHF	TGTGCCAGCAGCCACCACCAGGATAAGGAACAGCCCCAGCATTTT
TRBV7-3	NA	TRBJ1-1	NA	CASSLKRETEAFF	TGTGCCAGCAGCTTAAAAAGGGAAACTGAAGCTTTCTTT
TRBV12-5	TRBD1	TRBJ1-5	NA	CASAWPHRGPNQPQHF	TGTGCTAGTGCCTGGCCCCACAGGGGCCCAAACCAGCCCCAGCATTTT
TRBV27	TRBD2	TRBJ2-7	NA	CASSLWITSGRAYEQYF	TGTGCCAGCAGTTTATGGATCACTAGCGGGAGGGCATACGAGCAGTACTTC
TRBV5-1	TRBD1	TRBJ2-2	NA	CASSSGQGRYGELFF	TGCGCCAGCAGCTCCGGACAGGGGCGATACGGGGAGCTGTTTTTT
TRBV6-5	TRBD1	TRBJ2-1	NA	CASSYSKGGLYNEQFF	TGTGCCAGCAGTTACTCGAAAGGGGGCCTCTACAATGAGCAGTTCTTC
TRBV24-1	TRBD2	TRBJ2-1	many	CATSDLAGQSLFF	TGTGCCACCAGTGACCTAGCGGGTCAATCCCTATTCTTC
TRBV19	TRBD1	TRBJ1-5	NA	CAGRRGPDQPQHF	TGTGCCGGAAGGAGGGGGCCCGATCAGCCCCAGCATTTT
TRBV2	NA	TRBJ2-7	few	CASSDWGYEQYF	TGTGCCAGCAGTGATTGGGGGTACGAGCAGTACTTC
TRBV21-1	NA	TRBJ2-7	NA	CASSKGERLYYEQYF	TGTGCCAGCAGCAAAGGGGAGCGCCTTTACTACGAGCAGTACTTC
TRBV4-1	NA	TRBJ1-5	NA	CASSQSVEEINQPQHF	TGCGCCAGCAGCCAATCGGTGGAGGAGATCAATCAGCCCCAGCATTTT
TRBV30	TRBD1	TRBJ2-7	NA	CAWNWDRAYEQYF	TGTGCCTGGAATTGGGACAGGGCCTACGAGCAGTACTTC
TRBV4-1	NA	TRBJ2-7	NA	CASSQVDGDYEQYF	TGCGCCAGCAGCCAAGTTGACGGTGATTACGAGCAGTACTTC
TRBV6-6	NA	TRBJ1-2	NA	CASSYSQDLYGYTF	TGTGCCAGCAGTTACTCACAGGACCTCTATGGCTACACCTTC
TRBV5-4	NA	TRBJ1-1	NA	CASSPLPGSTEAFF	TGTGCCAGCAGCCCCCTCCCCGGGAGCACTGAAGCTTTCTTT
TRBV5-1	TRBD2	TRBJ2-5	NA	CASSLGLAGETQYF	TGCGCCAGCAGCTTGGGACTAGCGGGGGAGACCCAGTACTTC
TRBV7-9	NA	TRBJ1-6	NA	CASSPSTQGPYNSPLHF	TGTGCCAGCAGCCCCTCTACTCAGGGCCCCTATAATTCACCCCTCCACTTT
TRBV12-5	NA	TRBJ2-7	NA	CASGLVLNEQYF	TGTGCTAGTGGTTTGGTACTGAACGAGCAGTACTTC
TRBV19	NA	TRBJ1-6	NA	CASSIRADLSSYNSPLHF	TGTGCCAGTAGTATACGGGCAGATCTAAGCTCCTATAATTCACCCCTCCACTTT
TRBV2	NA	TRBJ1-5	NA	CASSEQSDQPQHF	TGTGCCAGCAGTGAGCAATCGGATCAGCCCCAGCATTTT
TRBV27	TRBD1	TRBJ2-1	once	CASSSRRRTGPSYNEQFF	TGTGCCAGCAGTTCTAGAAGACGGACAGGGCCTTCCTACAATGAGCAGTTCTTC
TRBV9	NA	TRBJ2-1	NA	CATQRASGGRGAEQFF	TGTGCCACTCAAAGGGCCTCGGGAGGCAGGGGTGCTGAGCAGTTCTTC
TRBV10-2	NA	TRBJ2-2	NA	CASSRDYTGELFF	TGCGCCAGCAGCCGGGACTACACCGGGGAGCTGTTTTTT
TRBV28	TRBD2	TRBJ2-1	NA	CASSQRLAGDYEQFF	TGTGCCAGCAGTCAACGACTAGCGGGAGACTATGAGCAGTTCTTC
TRBV6-5	TRBD2	TRBJ2-1	NA	CASSLSGRFHNEQFF	TGTGCCAGCAGCCTTAGCGGGAGGTTCCACAATGAGCAGTTCTTC
TRBV5-1	NA	TRBJ2-7	once	CASSLEGGFSYEQYF	TGCGCCAGCAGCTTGGAAGGGGGTTTCTCCTACGAGCAGTACTTC
TRBV20-1	NA	TRBJ1-2	NA	CSAYREPGYTF	TGCAGTGCTTACAGGGAACCCGGCTACACCTTC
TRBV9	TRBD1	TRBJ2-5	NA	CASSVGWTGDLRETQYF	TGTGCCAGCAGCGTAGGGTGGACAGGCGACCTAAGGGAGACCCAGTACTTC
TRBV11-2	NA	TRBJ2-3	NA	CASSTTEIIFTDTQYF	TGTGCCAGCAGCACGACAGAGATTATTTTCACAGATACGCAGTATTTT
TRBV9	NA	TRBJ2-2	NA	CASSANPGSGELFF	TGTGCCAGCAGCGCAAATCCCGGGTCCGGGGAGCTGTTTTTT
TRBV5-1	TRBD1	TRBJ1-6	NA	CASSSGTGNSPLHF	TGCGCCAGCAGCTCCGGGACAGGGAATTCACCCCTCCACTTT
TRBV9	NA	TRBJ2-5	NA	CASSAYGGPGETQYF	TGTGCCAGCAGCGCCTACGGGGGACCTGGGGAGACCCAGTACTTC
TRBV7-9	NA	TRBJ1-1	once	CASSLNRVNTEAFF	TGTGCCAGCAGCCTGAACAGGGTGAACACTGAAGCTTTCTTT
TRBV20-1	TRBD1	TRBJ1-1	NA	CSASEDRGLEAFF	TGCAGTGCTAGTGAGGACAGGGGGCTGGAGGCTTTCTTT
TRBV30	NA	TRBJ1-1	once	CAWSTGINTEAFF	TGTGCCTGGAGTACAGGAATAAACACTGAAGCTTTCTTT
TRBV6-4	NA	TRBJ2-3	few	CASSEGASATDTQYF	TGTGCCAGCAGTGAAGGGGCTAGCGCTACAGATACGCAGTATTTT
TRBV7-9	TRBD1	TRBJ1-4	NA	CASSRDRGNEKLFF	TGTGCCAGCAGCAGGGACAGGGGGAATGAAAAACTGTTTTTT
TRBV28	TRBD2	TRBJ2-7	NA	CASSLGTTFYEQYF	TGTGCCAGCAGTTTAGGGACTACTTTCTACGAGCAGTACTTC
TRBV3-1/TRBV3-2	NA	TRBJ1-6	NA	CASSSRSSYNSPLHF	TGTGCCAGCAGCAGTAGGAGCTCCTATAATTCACCCCTCCACTTT
TRBV2	NA	TRBJ2-2	NA	CASVRTLGLRGSGELFF	TGTGCCAGCGTACGAACCTTGGGACTCCGGGGATCCGGGGAGCTGTTTTTT
TRBV5-1	TRBD1	TRBJ1-1	NA	CASGRTGDTEAFF	TGCGCCAGCGGAAGGACAGGGGACACTGAAGCTTTCTTT
TRBV5-8	TRBD1	TRBJ1-4	once	CASSSDRAVTTNEKLFF	TGTGCCAGCAGCTCGGACAGGGCGGTGACGACTAATGAAAAACTGTTTTTT
TRBV5-1	TRBD1	TRBJ1-1	NA	CASSWTGHTEAFF	TGCGCCAGCAGCTGGACAGGCCACACTGAAGCTTTCTTT
TRBV5-5	NA	TRBJ1-2	NA	CASSQSGAGIYGYTF	TGTGCCAGCAGCCAGAGTGGGGCCGGGATCTATGGCTACACCTTC
TRBV7-3	TRBD2	TRBJ2-5	NA	CASSPSGTQETQYF	TGTGCCAGCAGCCCTAGCGGCACCCAAGAGACCCAGTACTTC
TRBV5-1	NA	TRBJ1-4	NA	CASSLESGLPGEKLFF	TGCGCCAGCAGTTTAGAATCGGGACTCCCCGGCGAAAAACTGTTTTTT
TRBV6-1	NA	TRBJ1-5	NA	CASSEIPGVGQPQHF	TGTGCCAGCAGTGAAATTCCAGGGGTCGGGCAGCCCCAGCATTTT
TRBV19	NA	TRBJ1-5	NA	CASIGTRGGNQPQHF	TGTGCCAGTATCGGGACAAGAGGTGGCAATCAGCCCCAGCATTTT
TRBV29-1	TRBD1	TRBJ2-5	NA	CSVEDRGHDETQYF	TGCAGCGTTGAAGACAGGGGGCACGATGAGACCCAGTACTTC